The present T cell receptor (beta chain) was sequenced within a study of identical twins. General study results and limits: Abundant beta clonotypes from cord blood had fewer insertions, unlike memory repertoires, which showed none.

The V gene's germline CDR1 is SGHRS and CDR2 YFSETQ. J lost 1 base, V lost 6 bases, and 6 bases had no gene match. This CDR3 contains 14 residues. MiXCR, run by TCRdb on the 5' RACE reads, gives a single entry per CDR3 protein. The sample lists about 790,000 distinct CDR3 sequences, over 15% occurring once. Notes on this clonotype: Its antigen is currently unknown.

This same sample was also part of a study on T cells expressing NK-cell markers.

Sequencing input: PBMCs. The chain combines TRBV5-1 with TRBJ2-5, with 7 bases identical to TRBD1. The sequence was obtained from a young woman in good health. CDR3 coding DNA: TGCGCCAGCAACCCGGGACAGACCCAAGAGACCCAGTACTTC. This codes for CASNPGQTQETQYF.